This T cell receptor (beta chain) was sequenced in a study of circulating and synovial CD4+ cells in juvenile arthritis. General observations from the study: Circulating pathogenic-like lymphocytes shared a substantially higher fraction of CDR3 sequences with synovium than bulk blood. Diversity here was lower than in bulk blood CD4 cells.

The table lists this clone with a count of one. Antigen: not known. The V end lost 6 bases, the J end lost 4 bases, and 13 bases lay between the germline ends. CDR3 length: 13 amino acids. Germline V gives CDR1 MNHEY, CDR2 SVGAGI. TCRdb keeps only in-frame clones here, not all; method: immunoSEQ multiplex PCR. The sample has some 15,000 clones; 80% to 85% are singletons. The sample taken for sequencing was CD4+ T cells from synovial fluid. The J gene is TRBJ2-7, the V gene TRBV6-5; a possible D gene is TRBD1 (6 bases). This receptor was taken from a human patient with juvenile idiopathic arthritis. Some clones in this sample may be carry-over from other donors' samples. This chain's CDR3 is CASRPGEVYEQYF. DNA of the CDR3: TGTGCCAGCAGGCCAGGGGAAGTATACGAGCAGTACTTC.